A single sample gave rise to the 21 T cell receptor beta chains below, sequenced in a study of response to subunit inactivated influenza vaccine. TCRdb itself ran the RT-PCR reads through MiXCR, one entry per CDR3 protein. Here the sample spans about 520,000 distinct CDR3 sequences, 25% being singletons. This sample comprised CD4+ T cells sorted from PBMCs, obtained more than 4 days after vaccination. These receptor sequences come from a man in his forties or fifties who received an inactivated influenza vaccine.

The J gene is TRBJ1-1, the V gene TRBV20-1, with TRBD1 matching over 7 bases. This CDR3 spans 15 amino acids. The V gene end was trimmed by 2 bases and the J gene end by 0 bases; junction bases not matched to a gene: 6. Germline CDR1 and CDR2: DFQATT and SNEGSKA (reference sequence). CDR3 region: CSARSTQGLNTEAFF. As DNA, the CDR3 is TGCAGTGCTAGATCTACACAGGGGTTGAACACTGAAGCTTTCTTT.

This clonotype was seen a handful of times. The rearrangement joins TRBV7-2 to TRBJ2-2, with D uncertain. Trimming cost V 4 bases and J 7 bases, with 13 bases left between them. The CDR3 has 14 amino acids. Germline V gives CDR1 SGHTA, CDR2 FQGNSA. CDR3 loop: CASSSGVRSGELFF. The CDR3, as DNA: TGTGCCAGCAGCTCCGGTGTCAGGAGCGGGGAGCTGTTTTTT. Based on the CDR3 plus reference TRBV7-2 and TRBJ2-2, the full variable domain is GAGVSQSPSNKVTEKGKDVELRCDPISGHTALYWYRQSLGQGLEFLIYFQGNSAPDKSGLPSDRFSAERTGGSVSTLTIQRTQQEDSAVYLCASSSGVRSGELFFGEGSRLTVL.

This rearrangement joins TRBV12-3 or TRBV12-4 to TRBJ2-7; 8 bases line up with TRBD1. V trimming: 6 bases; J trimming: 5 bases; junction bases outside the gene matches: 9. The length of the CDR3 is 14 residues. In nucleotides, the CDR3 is TGTGCCAGCAGCCTATCAGGGGGCTTGGACGAGCAGTACTTC. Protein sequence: CASSLSGGLDEQYF.

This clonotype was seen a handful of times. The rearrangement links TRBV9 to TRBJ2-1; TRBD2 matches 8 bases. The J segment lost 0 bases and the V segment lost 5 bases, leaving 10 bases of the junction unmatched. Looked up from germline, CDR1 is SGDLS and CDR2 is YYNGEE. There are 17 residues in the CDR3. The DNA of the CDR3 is TGTGCCAGCAGTTCGGGAGGCGGGAGGAGCTCCTACAATGAGCAGTTCTTC. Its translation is CASSSGGGRSSYNEQFF.

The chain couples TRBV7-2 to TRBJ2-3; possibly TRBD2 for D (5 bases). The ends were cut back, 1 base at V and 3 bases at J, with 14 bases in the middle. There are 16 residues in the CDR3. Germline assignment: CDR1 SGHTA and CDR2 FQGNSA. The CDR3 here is CASSLGRMGVTDTQYF. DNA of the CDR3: TGTGCCAGCAGCTTAGGACGGATGGGAGTTACAGATACGCAGTATTTT.

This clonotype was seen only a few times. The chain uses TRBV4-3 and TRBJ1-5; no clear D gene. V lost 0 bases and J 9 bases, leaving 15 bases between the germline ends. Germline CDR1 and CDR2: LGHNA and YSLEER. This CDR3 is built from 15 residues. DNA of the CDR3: TGCGCCAGCAGCCAAGATCACCAGCCCAGTGGGCCCCAGCATTTT. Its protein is CASSQDHQPSGPQHF.

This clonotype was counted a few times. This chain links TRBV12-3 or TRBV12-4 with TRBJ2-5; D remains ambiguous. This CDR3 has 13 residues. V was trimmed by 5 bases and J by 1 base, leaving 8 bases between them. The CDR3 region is CASSQQLQETQYF. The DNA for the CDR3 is TGTGCCAGCAGTCAACAGCTCCAAGAGACCCAGTACTTC.

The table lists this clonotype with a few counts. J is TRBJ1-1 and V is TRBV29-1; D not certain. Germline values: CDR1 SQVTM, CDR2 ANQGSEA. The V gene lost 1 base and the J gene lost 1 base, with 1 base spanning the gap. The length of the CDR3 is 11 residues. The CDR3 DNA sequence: TGCAGCGTTGAAGGGAACACTGAAGCTTTCTTT. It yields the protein CSVEGNTEAFF.

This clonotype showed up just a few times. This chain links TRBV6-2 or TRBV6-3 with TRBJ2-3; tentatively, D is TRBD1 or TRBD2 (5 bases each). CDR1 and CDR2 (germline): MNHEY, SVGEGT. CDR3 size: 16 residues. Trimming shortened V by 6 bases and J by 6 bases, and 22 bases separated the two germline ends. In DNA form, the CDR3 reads TGTGCCAGCAGCCATCGCATTGAGGGGAGAACGGATACGCAGTATTTT. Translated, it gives CASSHRIEGRTDTQYF.

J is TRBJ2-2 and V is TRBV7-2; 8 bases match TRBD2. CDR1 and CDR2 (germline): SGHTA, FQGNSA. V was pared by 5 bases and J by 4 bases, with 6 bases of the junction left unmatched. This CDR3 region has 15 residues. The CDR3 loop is CASSRSGSVTGELFF. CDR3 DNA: TGTGCCAGCAGCCGGAGCGGGAGTGTCACCGGGGAGCTGTTTTTT.

The CDR3 here is CASSSSLAGVYNEQFF. The DNA for the CDR3 is TGTGCCAGCAGTTCATCCCTAGCGGGGGTCTACAATGAGCAGTTCTTC. The chain uses TRBV28 and TRBJ2-1; 10 positions match TRBD2. Germline CDR1 is MDHEN and CDR2 is SYDVKM. The V segment lost 4 bases and the J segment 3 bases; nucleotides outside the gene matches: 6. CDR3 size: 16 residues. The full variable domain, in which reference TRBV28 and TRBJ2-1 provide the parts outside the CDR3, is DVKVTQSSRYLVKRTGEKVFLECVQDMDHENMFWYRQDPGLGLRLIYFSYDVKMKEKGDIPEGYSVSREKKERFSLILESASTNQTSMYLCASSSSLAGVYNEQFFGPGTRLTVL.

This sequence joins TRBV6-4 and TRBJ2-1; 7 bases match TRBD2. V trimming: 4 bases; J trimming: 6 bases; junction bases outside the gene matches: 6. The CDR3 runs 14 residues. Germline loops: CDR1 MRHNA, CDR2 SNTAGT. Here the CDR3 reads CASSGGGSINEQFF. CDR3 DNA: TGTGCCAGCAGTGGAGGCGGGAGTATCAATGAGCAGTTCTTC.

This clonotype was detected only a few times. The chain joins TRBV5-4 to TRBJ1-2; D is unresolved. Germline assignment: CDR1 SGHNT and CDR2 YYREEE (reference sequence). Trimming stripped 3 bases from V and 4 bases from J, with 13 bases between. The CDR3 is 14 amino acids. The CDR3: CASSSDVGFYGYTF. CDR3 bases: TGTGCCAGCAGCTCCGATGTCGGGTTCTATGGCTACACCTTC.

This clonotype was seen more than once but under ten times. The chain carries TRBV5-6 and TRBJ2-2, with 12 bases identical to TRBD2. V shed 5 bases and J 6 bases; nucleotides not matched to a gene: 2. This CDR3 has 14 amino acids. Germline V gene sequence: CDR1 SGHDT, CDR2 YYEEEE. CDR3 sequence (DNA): TGTGCCAGCAGACGACTAGCGGGAGCCGGGGAGCTGTTTTTT. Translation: CASRRLAGAGELFF.

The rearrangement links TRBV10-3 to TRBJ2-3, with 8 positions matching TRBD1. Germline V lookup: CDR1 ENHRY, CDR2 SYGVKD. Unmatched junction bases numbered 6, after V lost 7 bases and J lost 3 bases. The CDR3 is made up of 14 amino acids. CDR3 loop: CAIKLTGATDTQYF. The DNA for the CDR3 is TGTGCCATCAAGTTGACAGGGGCAACAGATACGCAGTATTTT.

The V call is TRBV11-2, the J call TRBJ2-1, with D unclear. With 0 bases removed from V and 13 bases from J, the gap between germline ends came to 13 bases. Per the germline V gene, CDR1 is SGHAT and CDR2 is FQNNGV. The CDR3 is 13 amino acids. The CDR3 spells CASSLEGYSAQFF. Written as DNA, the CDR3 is TGTGCCAGCAGCTTAGAAGGTTACTCCGCCCAGTTCTTC.

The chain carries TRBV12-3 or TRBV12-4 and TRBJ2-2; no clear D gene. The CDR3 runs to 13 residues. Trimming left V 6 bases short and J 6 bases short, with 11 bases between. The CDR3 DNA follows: TGTGCCAGCAGGGCGGCCCCCGCCGGGGAGCTGTTTTTT. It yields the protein CASRAAPAGELFF.

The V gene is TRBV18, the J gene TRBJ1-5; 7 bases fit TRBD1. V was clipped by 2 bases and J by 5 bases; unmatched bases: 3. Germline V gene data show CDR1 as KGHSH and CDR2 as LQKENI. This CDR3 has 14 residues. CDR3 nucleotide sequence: TGTGCCAGCTCACCAACAGGGGAAGATCAGCCCCAGCATTTT. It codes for CASSPTGEDQPQHF.

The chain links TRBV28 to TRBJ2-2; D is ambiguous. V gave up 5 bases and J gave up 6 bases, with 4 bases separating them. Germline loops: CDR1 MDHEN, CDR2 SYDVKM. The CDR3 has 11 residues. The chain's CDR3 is CASSASGELFF. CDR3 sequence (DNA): TGTGCCAGCAGTGCTTCCGGGGAGCTGTTTTTT.

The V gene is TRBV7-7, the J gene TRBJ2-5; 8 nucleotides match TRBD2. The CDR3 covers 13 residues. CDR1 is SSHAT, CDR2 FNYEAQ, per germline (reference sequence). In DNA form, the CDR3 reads TGTGCTAGCGGGGCAGGCCACCAAGAGACCCAGTACTTC. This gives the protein CASGAGHQETQYF.

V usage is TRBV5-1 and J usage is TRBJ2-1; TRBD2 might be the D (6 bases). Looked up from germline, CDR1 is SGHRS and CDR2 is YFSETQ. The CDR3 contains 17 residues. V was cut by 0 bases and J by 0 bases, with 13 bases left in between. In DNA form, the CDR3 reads TGCGCCAGCAGCTTGGGGGTGGGGGGAACCTCCTACAATGAGCAGTTCTTC. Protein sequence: CASSLGVGGTSYNEQFF.